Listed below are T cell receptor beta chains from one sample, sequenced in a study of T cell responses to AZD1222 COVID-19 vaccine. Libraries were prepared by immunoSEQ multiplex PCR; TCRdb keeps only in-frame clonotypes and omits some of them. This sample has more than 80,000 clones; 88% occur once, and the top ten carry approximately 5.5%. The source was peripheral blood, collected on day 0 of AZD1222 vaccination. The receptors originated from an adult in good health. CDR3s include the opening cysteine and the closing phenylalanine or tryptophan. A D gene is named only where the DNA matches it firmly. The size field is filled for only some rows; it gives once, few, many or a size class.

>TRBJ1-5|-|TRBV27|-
TGTGCCAGCAAGGGGTCAGGGATGGGCAATCAGCCCCAGCATTTT
CASKGSGMGNQPQHF
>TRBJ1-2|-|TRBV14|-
TGTGCCAGCAGCCTCTACTCCGGGACATTAAGCTACACCTTC
CASSLYSGTLSYTF
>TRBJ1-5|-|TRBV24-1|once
TGTGCCGCGGGGCGAGGATCGAATCAGCCCCAGCATTTT
CAAGRGSNQPQHF
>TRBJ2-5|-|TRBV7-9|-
TGTGCCAGCAGCTTAGTCGGGGTTCGGGAGACCCAGTACTTC
CASSLVGVRETQYF
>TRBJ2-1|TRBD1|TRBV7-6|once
TGTGCCAGCAGCCCCGGGACAGGGATGGTGAATGAGCAGTTCTTC
CASSPGTGMVNEQFF
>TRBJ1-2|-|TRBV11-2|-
TGTGCCAGCAGCCGTACAGGCCTACCTAACTATGGCTACACCTTC
CASSRTGLPNYGYTF
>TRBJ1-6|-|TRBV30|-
TGTGCCTGCTCCACACGGGGGGGGAATTCACCCCTCCACTTT
CACSTRGGNSPLHF
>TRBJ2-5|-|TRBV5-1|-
TGCGCCAGCAGCTTCGGTCTTGGGGGATTCCAAGAGACCCAGTACTTC
CASSFGLGGFQETQYF
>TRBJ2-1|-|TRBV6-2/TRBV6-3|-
TGTGCCAGCAGCTCAGGAGGGGGCCTATACAATGAGCAGTTCTTC
CASSSGGGLYNEQFF
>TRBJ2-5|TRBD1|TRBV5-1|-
TGCGCCAGCAGCTCACAGGGGACAGAGACCCAGTACTTC
CASSSQGTETQYF
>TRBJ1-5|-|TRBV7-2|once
TGTGCCAGCAGCTCTCTACAGGGATTCGGTAATCAGCCCCAGCATTTT
CASSSLQGFGNQPQHF
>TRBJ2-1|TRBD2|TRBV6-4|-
TGTGCCAGCAGTGAGTCTAGCGGCCAACCTTCCTACAATGAGCAGTTCTTC
CASSESSGQPSYNEQFF
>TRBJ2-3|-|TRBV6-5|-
TGTGCCAGCAGTTACTCGGGGACACCCCTGTATTTT
CASSYSGTPLYF
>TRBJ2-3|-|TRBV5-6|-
TGTGCCAGCAGCCAAGGACGGAGCACAGATACGCAGTATTTT
CASSQGRSTDTQYF
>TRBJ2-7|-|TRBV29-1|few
TGCAGCGTAGCACAGGGTTACGAGCAGTACTTC
CSVAQGYEQYF
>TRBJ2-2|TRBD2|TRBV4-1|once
TGCGCCAGCAGCCAAGTACTAGCGGGGATGAACACCGGGGAGCTGTTTTTT
CASSQVLAGMNTGELFF
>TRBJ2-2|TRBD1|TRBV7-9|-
TGTGCCAGCAGCGGGGACAGGGTGAACACCGGGGAGCTGTTTTTT
CASSGDRVNTGELFF
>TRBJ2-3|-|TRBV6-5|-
TGTGCCAGCAGCCCCAAGAGGAGTTCGCCAGATACGCAGTATTTT
CASSPKRSSPDTQYF
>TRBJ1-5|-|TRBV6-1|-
TGTGCCAGCAGTGGCGAGCAGGGTTATAGCAATCAGCCCCAGCATTTT
CASSGEQGYSNQPQHF
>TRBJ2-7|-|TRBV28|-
TGTGCCAGCAGTTTATCGGGGGAAAGGAACGAGCAGTACTTC
CASSLSGERNEQYF
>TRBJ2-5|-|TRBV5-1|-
TGCGCCAGCAGCTTAAGGGGCACATACCAAGAGACCCAGTACTTC
CASSLRGTYQETQYF
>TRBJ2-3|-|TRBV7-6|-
TGTGCCAGCAGCTTAGGGGGGTGGAACATGGATACGCAGTATTTT
CASSLGGWNMDTQYF
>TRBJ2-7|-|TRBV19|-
TGTGCCAGTAGTATAACCCCCGACTACGAGCAGTACTTC
CASSITPDYEQYF
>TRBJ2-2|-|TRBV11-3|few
TGTGCCAGCAGCTTAGTGTTGGGCGGGGAGCTGTTTTTT
CASSLVLGGELFF
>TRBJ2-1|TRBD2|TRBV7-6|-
TGTGCCAGCAGCGTAAGGACTAGCGGGATCTCCTACAATGAGCAGTTCTTC
CASSVRTSGISYNEQFF
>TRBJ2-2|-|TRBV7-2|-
TGTGCCAGCAGCCCCAGGGGGGGTTCGAACACCGGGGAGCTGTTTTTT
CASSPRGGSNTGELFF
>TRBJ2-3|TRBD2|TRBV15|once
TGTGCCACCAGGCCGGGGGGGTTCGGGAGGAGGGCAGATACGCAGTATTTT
CATRPGGFGRRADTQYF
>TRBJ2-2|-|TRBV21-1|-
TGTGCCAGTTCCGGCGGCCCGAACACCGGGGAGCTGTTTTTT
CASSGGPNTGELFF
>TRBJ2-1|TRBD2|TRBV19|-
TGTGCCAGTAGTAAACTAGCGTCCTACAATGAGCAGTTCTTC
CASSKLASYNEQFF
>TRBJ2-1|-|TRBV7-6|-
TGTGCCTCAACGTCCGGGAAGTTGCCCTACAATGAGCAGTTCTTC
CASTSGKLPYNEQFF
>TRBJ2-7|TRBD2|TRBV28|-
TGTGCCAGCAGTTTGGGGGGGACCGACCGCGACGAGCAGTACTTC
CASSLGGTDRDEQYF
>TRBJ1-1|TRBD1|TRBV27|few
TGTGCCAGCAGTTTAGTGGGACAGGGTACTGAAGCTTTCTTT
CASSLVGQGTEAFF
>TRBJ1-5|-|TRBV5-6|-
TGTGCCAGCAGCTTGGCCTTGGGGGGCAATCAGCCCCAGCATTTT
CASSLALGGNQPQHF
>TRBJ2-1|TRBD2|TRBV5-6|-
TGTGCCAGCAGCTTGGTGTCTAGCGGGAGCAATGAGCAGTTCTTC
CASSLVSSGSNEQFF
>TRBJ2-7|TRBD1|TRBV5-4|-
TGTGCCAGCAGCTCCCCGGACAGGGGGTACGAGCAGTACTTC
CASSSPDRGYEQYF
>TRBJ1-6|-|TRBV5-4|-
TGTGCCAGCAGCCCGGACAGATATAATTCACCCCTCCACTTT
CASSPDRYNSPLHF
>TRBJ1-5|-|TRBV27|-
TGTGCCAGCAGGGACACCGGGAACAAGCCCCAGCATTTT
CASRDTGNKPQHF
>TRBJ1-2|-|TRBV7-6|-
TGTGCCAGCAGCCTAAACGAGGAGATCTATGGCTACACCTTC
CASSLNEEIYGYTF
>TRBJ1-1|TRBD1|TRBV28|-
TGTGCCACGGGACAGGGGGCGACCGAAGCTTTCTTT
CATGQGATEAFF
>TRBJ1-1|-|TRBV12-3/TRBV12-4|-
TGTGCCACCACCAGACAAGAGGGCACTGAAGCTTTCTTT
CATTRQEGTEAFF
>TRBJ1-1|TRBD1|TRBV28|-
TGTGCCAGCAGTACAGGGGGCACTGAAGCTTTCTTT
CASSTGGTEAFF